This TCR beta chain is drawn from a study of T cells in Graves' hyperthyroidism and ophthalmopathy. Amplified TCR beta CDR3 regions came from RNA transcripts. Using the HTBI primer set, a first-round RT-PCR was run on the TCR CDR3. TCRdb called the multiplex PCR reads again in MiXCR, with one record for every CDR3 protein. This table holds 640,000 or so distinct CDR3 sequences, 14% found once. General observations from the study: Patients with ophthalmopathy were separated from those with stable hyperthyroidism by a 13 V-J model.

This CDR3 is 17 amino acids long. Trimming removed 1 base from V and 4 bases from J; junction bases left unmatched: 9. This clonotype was seen repeatedly, ten times or more. Its antigen is undetermined. This receptor was identified in a woman in her late teens or twenties with Graves' ophthalmopathy. The chain joins TRBV12-3 or TRBV12-4 to TRBJ2-3; 9 bases fit TRBD2. The source material was blood. CDR3 region: CASSLERAGGVPDTQYF. DNA for the CDR3: TGTGCCAGCAGTTTAGAAAGAGCGGGAGGCGTGCCAGATACGCAGTATTTT.